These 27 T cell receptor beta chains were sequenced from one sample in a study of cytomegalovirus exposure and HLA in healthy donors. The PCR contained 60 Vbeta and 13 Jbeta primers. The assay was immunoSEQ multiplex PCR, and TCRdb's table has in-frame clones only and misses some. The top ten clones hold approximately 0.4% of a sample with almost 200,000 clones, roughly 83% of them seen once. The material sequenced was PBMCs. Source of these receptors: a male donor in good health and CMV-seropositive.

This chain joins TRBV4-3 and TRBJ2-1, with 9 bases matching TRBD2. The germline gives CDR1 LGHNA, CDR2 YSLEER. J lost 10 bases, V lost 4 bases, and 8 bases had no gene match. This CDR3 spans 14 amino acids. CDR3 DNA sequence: TGCGCCAGCAGCCCGCTCGGCGGGGGGGCCGAGCAGTTCTTC. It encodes CASSPLGGGAEQFF.

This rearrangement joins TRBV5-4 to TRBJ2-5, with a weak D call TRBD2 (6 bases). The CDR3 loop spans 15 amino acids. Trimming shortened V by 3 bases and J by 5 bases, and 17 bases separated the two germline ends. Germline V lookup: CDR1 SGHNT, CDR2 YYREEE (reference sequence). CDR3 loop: CASSSRGSSGETQYF. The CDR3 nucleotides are TGTGCCAGCAGCTCCCGCGGCTCCAGCGGGGAGACCCAGTACTTC.

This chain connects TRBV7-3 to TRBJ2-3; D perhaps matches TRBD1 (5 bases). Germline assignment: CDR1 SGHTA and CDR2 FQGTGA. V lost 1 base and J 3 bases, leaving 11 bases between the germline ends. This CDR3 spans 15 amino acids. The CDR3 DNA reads TGTGCCAGCAGCTTAAGGGGCACAGTAACAGATACGCAGTATTTT. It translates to CASSLRGTVTDTQYF.

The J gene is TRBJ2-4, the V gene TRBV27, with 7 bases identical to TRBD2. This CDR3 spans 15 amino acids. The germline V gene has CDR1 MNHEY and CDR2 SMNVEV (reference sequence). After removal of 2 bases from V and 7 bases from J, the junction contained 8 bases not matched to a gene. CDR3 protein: CASSLRGLGSNIQYF. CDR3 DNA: TGTGCCAGCAGTTTACGAGGACTAGGTTCTAACATTCAGTACTTC.

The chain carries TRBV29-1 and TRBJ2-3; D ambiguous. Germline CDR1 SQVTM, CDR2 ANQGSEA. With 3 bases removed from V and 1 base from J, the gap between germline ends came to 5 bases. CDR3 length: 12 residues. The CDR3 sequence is CSVDSGTDTQYF. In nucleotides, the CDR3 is TGCAGCGTTGACTCAGGCACAGATACGCAGTATTTT.

CDR3 sequence: CASSPRTSGGQETQYF. The CDR3 nucleotides are TGTGCCAGCAGCCCCAGGACTAGCGGGGGGCAAGAGACCCAGTACTTC. The rearrangement joins TRBV7-2 to TRBJ2-5; 14 positions match TRBD2. Germline CDR1 is SGHTA and CDR2 is FQGNSA. V was clipped by 5 bases and J by 2 bases; unmatched bases: 4. This CDR3 is built from 16 residues.

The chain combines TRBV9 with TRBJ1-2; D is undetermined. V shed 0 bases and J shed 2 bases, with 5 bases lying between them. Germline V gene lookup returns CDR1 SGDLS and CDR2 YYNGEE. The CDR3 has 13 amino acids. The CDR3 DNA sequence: TGTGCCAGCAGCGTAGACAAGAACTATGGCTACACCTTC. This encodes CASSVDKNYGYTF.

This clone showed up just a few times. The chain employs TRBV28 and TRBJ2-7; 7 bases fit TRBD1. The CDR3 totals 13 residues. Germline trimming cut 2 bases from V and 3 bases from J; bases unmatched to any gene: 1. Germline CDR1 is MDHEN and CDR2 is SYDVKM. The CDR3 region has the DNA TGTGCCAGCAGTTTAGGGACAGTCTACGAGCAGTACTTC. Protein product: CASSLGTVYEQYF.

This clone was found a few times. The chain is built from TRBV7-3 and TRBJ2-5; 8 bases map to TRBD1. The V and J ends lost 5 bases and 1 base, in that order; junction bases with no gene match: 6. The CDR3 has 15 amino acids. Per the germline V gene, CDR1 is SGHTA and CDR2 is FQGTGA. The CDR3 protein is CASSGQGLAQETQYF. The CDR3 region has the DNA TGTGCCAGCAGCGGACAGGGTTTAGCCCAAGAGACCCAGTACTTC.

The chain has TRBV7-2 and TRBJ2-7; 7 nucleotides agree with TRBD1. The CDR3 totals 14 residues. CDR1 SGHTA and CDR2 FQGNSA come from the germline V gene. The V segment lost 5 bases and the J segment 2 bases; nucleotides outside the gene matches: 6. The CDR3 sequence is CASSLRDSTYEQYF. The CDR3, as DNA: TGTGCCAGCAGCCTCCGGGACAGTACCTACGAGCAGTACTTC.

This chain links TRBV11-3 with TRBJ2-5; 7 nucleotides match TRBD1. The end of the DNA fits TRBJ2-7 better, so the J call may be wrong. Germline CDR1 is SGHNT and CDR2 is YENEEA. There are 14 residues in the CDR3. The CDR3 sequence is CASSSSGTVAEQYF. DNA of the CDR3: TGTGCCAGCAGCTCTTCCGGGACAGTCGCCGAGCAGTACTTC.

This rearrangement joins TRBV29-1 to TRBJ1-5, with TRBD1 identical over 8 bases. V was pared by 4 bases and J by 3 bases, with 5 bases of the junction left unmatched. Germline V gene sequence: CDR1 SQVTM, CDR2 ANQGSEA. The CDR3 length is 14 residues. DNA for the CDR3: TGCAGCGTTGTGGACAGGGAAACCAATCAGCCCCAGCATTTT. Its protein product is CSVVDRETNQPQHF.

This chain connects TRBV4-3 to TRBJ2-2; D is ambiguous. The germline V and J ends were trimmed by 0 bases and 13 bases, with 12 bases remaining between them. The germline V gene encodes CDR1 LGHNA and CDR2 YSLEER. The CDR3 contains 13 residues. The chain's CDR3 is CASSQEPGVGLFF. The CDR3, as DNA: TGCGCCAGCAGCCAAGAACCCGGAGTGGGGCTGTTTTTT.

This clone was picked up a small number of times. This CDR3 is CASSFRAGGPTDTQYF. CDR3 nucleotides: TGTGCCAGCAGCTTCCGAGCGGGAGGGCCAACAGATACGCAGTATTTT. This rearrangement joins TRBV7-3 to TRBJ2-3, with 10 bases matching TRBD2. With 3 bases clipped from V and 3 bases from J, the junction kept 6 bases outside the gene matches. Germline V gene lookup returns CDR1 SGHTA and CDR2 FQGTGA. The CDR3 is 16 amino acids.

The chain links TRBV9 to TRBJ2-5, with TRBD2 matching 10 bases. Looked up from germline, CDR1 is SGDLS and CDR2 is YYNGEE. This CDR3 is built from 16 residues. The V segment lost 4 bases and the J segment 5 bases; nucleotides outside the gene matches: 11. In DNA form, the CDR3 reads TGTGCCAGCAGCCGGGGAGGTAGCGGGAGGAGGGAGACCCAGTACTTC. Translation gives CASSRGGSGRRETQYF. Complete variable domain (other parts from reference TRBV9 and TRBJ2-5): DSGVTQTPKHLITATGQRVTLRCSPRSGDLSVYWYQQSLDQGLQFLIQYYNGEERAKGNILERFSAQQFPDLHSELNLSSLELGDSALYFCASSRGGSGRRETQYFGPGTRLLVL.

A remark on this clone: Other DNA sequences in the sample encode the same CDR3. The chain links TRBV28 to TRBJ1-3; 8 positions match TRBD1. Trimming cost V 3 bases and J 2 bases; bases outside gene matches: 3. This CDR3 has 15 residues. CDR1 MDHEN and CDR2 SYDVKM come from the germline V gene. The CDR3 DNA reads TGTGCCAGCAGTTTCGGACAGGGAGCTGGAAACACCATATATTTT. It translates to CASSFGQGAGNTIYF.

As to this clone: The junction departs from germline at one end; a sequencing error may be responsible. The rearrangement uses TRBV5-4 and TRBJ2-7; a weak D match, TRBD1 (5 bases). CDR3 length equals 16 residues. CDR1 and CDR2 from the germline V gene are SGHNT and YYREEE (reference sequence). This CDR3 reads CANSPEGHSSSYEQYF. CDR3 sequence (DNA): TGTGCCAACAGCCCAGAAGGACACTCGAGCTCCTACGAGCAGTACTTC.

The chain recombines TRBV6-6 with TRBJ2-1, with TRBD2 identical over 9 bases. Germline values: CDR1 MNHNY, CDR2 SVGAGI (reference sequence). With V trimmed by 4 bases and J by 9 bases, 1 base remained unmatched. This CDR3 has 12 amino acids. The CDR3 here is CASSSTSGEQFF. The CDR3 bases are TGTGCCAGCAGTTCGACTAGCGGTGAGCAGTTCTTC.

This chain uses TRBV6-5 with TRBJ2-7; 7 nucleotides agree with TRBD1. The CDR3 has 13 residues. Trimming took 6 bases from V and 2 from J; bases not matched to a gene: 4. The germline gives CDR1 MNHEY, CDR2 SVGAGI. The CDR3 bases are TGTGCCAGCAGGCAGGACAGGCCCTACGAGCAGTACTTC. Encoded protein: CASRQDRPYEQYF.

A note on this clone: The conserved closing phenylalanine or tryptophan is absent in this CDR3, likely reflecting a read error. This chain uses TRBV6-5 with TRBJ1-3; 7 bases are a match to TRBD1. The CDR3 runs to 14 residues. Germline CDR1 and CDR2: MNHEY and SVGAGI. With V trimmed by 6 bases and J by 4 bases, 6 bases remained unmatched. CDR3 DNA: TGTGCCAGCAGGCAAACAGGGGTAGGAAACACCATATATCTT. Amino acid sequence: CASRQTGVGNTIYL.

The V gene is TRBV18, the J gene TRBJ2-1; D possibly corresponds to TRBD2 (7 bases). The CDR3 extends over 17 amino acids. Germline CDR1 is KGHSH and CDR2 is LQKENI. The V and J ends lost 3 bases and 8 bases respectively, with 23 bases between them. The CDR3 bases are TGTGCCAGCTCACCTTCTCCCGCGGGGGCCTCGATAGATGAGCAGTTCTTC. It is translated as CASSPSPAGASIDEQFF.

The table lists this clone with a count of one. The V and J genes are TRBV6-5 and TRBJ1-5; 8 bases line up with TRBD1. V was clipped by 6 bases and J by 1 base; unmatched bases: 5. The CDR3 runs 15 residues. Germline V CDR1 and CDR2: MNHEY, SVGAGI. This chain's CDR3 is CASSRTGSSNQPQHF. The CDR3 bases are TGTGCCAGCAGCCGGACAGGGTCGAGCAATCAGCCCCAGCATTTT.

CDR3 sequence: CASSVDAEPASTQYF. In nucleotides, the CDR3 is TGTGCCAGCAGCGTAGATGCGGAGCCCGCCTCGACCCAGTACTTC. The J gene is TRBJ2-5, the V gene TRBV9; D is unclear. Trimming left V 0 bases short and J 7 bases short, with 16 bases between. There are 15 residues in the CDR3. Germline V gene lookup returns CDR1 SGDLS and CDR2 YYNGEE.

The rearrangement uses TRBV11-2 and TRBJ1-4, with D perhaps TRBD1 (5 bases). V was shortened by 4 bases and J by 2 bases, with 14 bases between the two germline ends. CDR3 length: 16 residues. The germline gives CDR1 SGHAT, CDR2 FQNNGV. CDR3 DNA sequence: TGTGCCAGCAGCTCGGGGAGGGACGGTACTAATGAAAAACTGTTTTTT. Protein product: CASSSGRDGTNEKLFF.

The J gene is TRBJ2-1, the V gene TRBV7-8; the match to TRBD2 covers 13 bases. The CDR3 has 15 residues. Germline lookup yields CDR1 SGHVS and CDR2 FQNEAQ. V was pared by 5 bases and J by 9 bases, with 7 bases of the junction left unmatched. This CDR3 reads CASSRTSGGRSEQFF. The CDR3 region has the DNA TGTGCCAGCAGCAGGACTAGCGGGGGCCGGAGTGAGCAGTTCTTC.

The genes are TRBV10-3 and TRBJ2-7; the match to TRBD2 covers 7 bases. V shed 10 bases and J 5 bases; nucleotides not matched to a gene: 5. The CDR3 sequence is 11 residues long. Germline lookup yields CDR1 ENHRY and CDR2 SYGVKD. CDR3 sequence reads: CATLAEDEQYF. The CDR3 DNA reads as TGTGCCACCCTAGCGGAGGACGAGCAGTACTTC.

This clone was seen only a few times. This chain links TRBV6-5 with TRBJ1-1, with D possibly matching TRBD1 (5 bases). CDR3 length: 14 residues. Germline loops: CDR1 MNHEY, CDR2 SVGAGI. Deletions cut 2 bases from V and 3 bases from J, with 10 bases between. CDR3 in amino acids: CASSYGVTDTEAFF. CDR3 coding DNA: TGTGCCAGCAGTTACGGGGTGACAGACACTGAAGCTTTCTTT.